Each of the 6 T cell receptor beta chains below was sequenced from the same sample in a study of T cells in narcolepsy. Method: immunoSEQ multiplex PCR; TCRdb's copy keeps in-frame clones and lacks some. This sample has more than 30,000 clones; less than 85% occur once, and the top ten carry roughly 1.3%. Source material: CD45RA- memory CD4+ T cells from PBMCs. These receptor sequences come from a human donor with narcolepsy.

The genes are TRBV10-3 and TRBJ2-1; TRBD1 matches 7 bases. Trimming removed 9 bases from V and 8 bases from J; junction bases left unmatched: 10. CDR1 is ENHRY and CDR2 is SYGVKD in the germline V gene. This CDR3 has 13 amino acids. This CDR3 reads CAIGQAVHDEQFF. The CDR3, as DNA: TGTGCCATAGGACAGGCCGTCCACGATGAGCAGTTCTTC.

This clone has just one count. Other nucleotide sequences from this sample produce the same CDR3. The chain has TRBV7-2 and TRBJ1-1; 7 positions agree with TRBD1. Germline assignment: CDR1 SGHTA and CDR2 FQGNSA. Trimming cost V 1 base and J 4 bases; bases outside gene matches: 0. This CDR3 is 13 amino acids long. CDR3 sequence (DNA): TGTGCCAGCAGCTTAGACAGGGGCACTGAAGCTTTCTTT. It encodes CASSLDRGTEAFF.

V usage is TRBV4-2 and J usage is TRBJ2-7, with a possible D match to TRBD2 (5 bases). Trimming removed 0 bases from V and 4 bases from J, with 13 bases in between. The length of the CDR3 is 15 residues. Germline V gene lookup returns CDR1 LGHNA and CDR2 YNFKEQ. CDR3 sequence reads: CASSQDFRTGYEQYF. The DNA for the CDR3 is TGTGCCAGCAGCCAAGATTTCAGGACTGGGTACGAGCAGTACTTC.

The chain links TRBV30 to TRBJ2-3; D possibly corresponds to TRBD1 (6 bases). The CDR3 covers 14 residues. Trimming cost V 3 bases and J 1 base, with 11 bases left between them. CDR1 is GTSNPN and CDR2 is SVGIG in the germline V gene (reference sequence). In DNA form, the CDR3 reads TGTGCCTGGAGCGTTCGACAGGGCACAGATACGCAGTATTTT. Protein: CAWSVRQGTDTQYF. Looking up the rest from reference TRBV30 and TRBJ2-3 gives the full variable domain: SQTIHQWPATLVQPVGSPLSLECTVEGTSNPNLYWYRQAAGRGLQLLFYSVGIGQISSEVPQNLSASRPQDRQFILSSKKLLLSDSGFYLCAWSVRQGTDTQYFGPGTRLTVL.

V gene TRBV10-1 combines with J gene TRBJ1-3; no firm D call. This CDR3 spans 13 amino acids. CDR1 WNHNN and CDR2 SYGVQD come from the germline V gene (reference sequence). Trimming removed 4 bases at V and 0 bases at J, with 4 bases between. The CDR3 spells CASSGGSGNTIYF. In DNA, the CDR3 is TGCGCCAGCAGTGGAGGCTCTGGAAACACCATATATTTT.

The V call is TRBV27, the J call TRBJ2-6; D call uncertain. V was cut by 3 bases and J by 2 bases, with 8 bases left in between. The length of the CDR3 is 15 residues. CDR1 is MNHEY and CDR2 is SMNVEV in the germline V gene (reference sequence). CDR3 residues: CASSLLMPGANVLTF. Here the CDR3 DNA reads TGTGCCAGCAGTTTGCTCATGCCTGGGGCCAACGTCCTGACTTTC.